Each of the 8 T cell receptor beta chains below was sequenced from the same sample in a study of blood T cell repertoires in COVID-19. This table comes from immunoSEQ multiplex PCR, and its TCRdb copy is limited to in-frame clones, with some not included. The sample has hundreds of thousands of clones, over 75% seen once. The source material was PBMCs or T cells enriched from blood (not recorded which). All receptors come from a woman between 18 and 29 years old who had recovered from COVID-19.

The rearrangement links TRBV12-5 to TRBJ2-2; a weak D match, TRBD1 (5 bases). The V and J ends lost 7 bases and 7 bases respectively, with 16 bases between them. From germline, CDR1 is LGHNT and CDR2 FRNRAP. The CDR3 length is 14 residues. CDR3 bases: TGTGCTAGTGCCCCCAGGGTGTCCCTCGGGGAGCTGTTTTTT. Translating gives CASAPRVSLGELFF.

The rearrangement joins TRBV18 to TRBJ1-5, with D hard to call. This CDR3 has 13 residues. The V gene lost 3 bases and the J gene lost 8 bases, with 11 bases spanning the gap. Germline CDR1 KGHSH, CDR2 LQKENI. CDR3 bases: TGTGCCAGCTCACCGGCCGTTCGTGAGCCCCAGCATTTT. As protein: CASSPAVREPQHF.

The J gene is TRBJ1-2, the V gene TRBV19; TRBD1 agrees at 7 bases. Germline CDR1 is LNHDA and CDR2 is SQIVND (reference sequence). Trimming at V came to 6 bases and at J to 0 bases, leaving 1 base not matched to a gene. The CDR3 totals 13 residues. The CDR3 bases are TGTGCCAGTAGGACAGGGTCTAACTATGGCTACACCTTC. As protein: CASRTGSNYGYTF. Drawing the rest from reference TRBV19 and TRBJ1-2, the complete variable domain is DGGITQSPKYLFRKEGQNVTLSCEQNLNHDAMYWYRQDPGQGLRLIYYSQIVNDFQKGDIAEGYSVSREKKESFPLTVTSAQKNPTAFYLCASRTGSNYGYTFGSGTRLTVV.

The chain is built from TRBV2 and TRBJ1-5, with 10 bases lining up with TRBD1. Germline CDR1 SNHLY, CDR2 FYNNEI. The CDR3 extends over 13 amino acids. The junction had 4 bases not matched to a gene; V was cut back by 8 bases and J by 6 bases. This CDR3 is CASRDRGRQPQHF. The CDR3 coding sequence is TGTGCCAGCCGAGACAGGGGGCGTCAGCCCCAGCATTTT.

This chain connects TRBV14 to TRBJ1-2; possibly TRBD1 for D (5 bases). Trimming stripped 0 bases from V and 4 bases from J, with 9 bases between. The CDR3 is 14 amino acids. Germline loops: CDR1 SGHDN, CDR2 FVKESK. The CDR3 loop reads CASSQEIQGYGYTF. DNA for the CDR3: TGTGCCAGCAGCCAAGAGATTCAGGGCTATGGCTACACCTTC.

This chain connects TRBV10-1 to TRBJ2-3; TRBD2 aligns across 8 bases. Germline CDR1 is WNHNN and CDR2 is SYGVQD (reference sequence). The CDR3 spans 16 residues. J gave up 8 bases and V 4 bases, and 14 bases lay outside the gene matches. The DNA of the CDR3 is TGCGCCAGCAGTGGGGAATCGCCGGACGGGGGGGTTACGCAGTATTTT. Its protein product is CASSGESPDGGVTQYF.

The V call is TRBV6-5, the J call TRBJ2-2, with 8 bases that match TRBD2. CDR1 is MNHEY, CDR2 SVGAGI, per germline. The CDR3 extends over 16 amino acids. Unmatched junction bases numbered 7, after V lost 2 bases and J lost 5 bases. The CDR3 reads CASSYQLADTTGELFF. Here the CDR3 DNA reads TGTGCCAGCAGTTACCAACTAGCGGATACAACCGGGGAGCTGTTTTTT.

The chain carries TRBV15 and TRBJ2-2; D gene uncertain. This CDR3 region has 13 residues. Germline-derived CDR1 and CDR2 are LNHNV and YYDKDF (reference sequence). Trimming removed 0 bases from V and 6 bases from J, with 5 bases in between. CDR3 sequence (DNA): TGTGCCACCAGCAGAGACCTTGCCGGGGAGCTGTTTTTT. Amino acids: CATSRDLAGELFF.